This record covers a single T cell receptor beta chain. This CDR3 comprises 16 residues. Trimming at V came to 1 base and at J to 7 bases, leaving 4 bases not matched to a gene. Germline CDR1 is LGHNA and CDR2 is YSLEER. This sample is drawn from a study of T cell changes during pregnancy in multiple sclerosis. TCRdb keeps only in-frame clones here, not all; method: immunoSEQ multiplex PCR. The repertoire holds approximately 23,000 clones, about 89% seen once, with approximately 0.71% in the top ten. This specimen consisted of CD4+ T cells from peripheral blood mononuclear cells, obtained in the third trimester of pregnancy. The rearrangement joins TRBV4-3 to TRBJ1-6; TRBD1 matches at 10 bases. The sequence was obtained from a female donor in good health, enrolled as a control in a pregnancy study. The CDR3 nucleotides read TGCGCCAGCAGCCAAGCCCGGGGACAGGGGAATTCACCCCTCCACTTT. Protein sequence: CASSQARGQGNSPLHF.